The text below deals with one T cell receptor (beta chain). TCRdb redid the calling of the PCR reads with MiXCR, one entry per CDR3 protein. This sample has about 12,000 distinct CDR3 sequences, with 54% found just once. This entry is derived from a study of tumor-infiltrating lymphocytes in oesophageal squamous cell carcinoma. This CDR3 is 13 amino acids long. V lost 7 bases to trimming and J lost 8 bases, with 17 bases between them. Looked up from germline, CDR1 is MDHEN and CDR2 is SYDVKM. The TCR was taken from a female donor with esophageal squamous cell carcinoma. The chain links TRBV28 to TRBJ1-2; D remains ambiguous. Source material: esophageal tumor tissue. CDR3 in DNA: TGTGCCAGCACCCTATTGGGGTTGGGGGGCTACACCTTC. This gives the protein CASTLLGLGGYTF.